This passage covers 20 T cell receptor beta chains from one sample sequenced in a study of cytomegalovirus exposure and HLA in healthy donors. TCRdb's table, derived via immunoSEQ multiplex PCR, lists solely in-frame clones and lacks some. The sample gives tens of thousands of clones, approximately 90% of which show up once; over 2% is in the top ten. The specimen sequenced was PBMCs. The origin of the receptors is a man aged 25-40 years in good health and CMV-seronegative.

The rearrangement links TRBV11-1 to TRBJ2-7; no firm D call. The CDR3 extends over 13 amino acids. V was pared by 5 bases and J by 2 bases, with 10 bases between. Germline-derived CDR1 and CDR2 are SGHAT and FQDESV (reference sequence). The CDR3 DNA sequence: TGTGCCAGCAGCCCCGGGTGGGCCTACGAGCAGTACTTC. It codes for CASSPGWAYEQYF.

The chain joins TRBV1 to TRBJ2-5; the D call in the table, TRBD2, was not verified against the DNA. TRBV1 is assigned pseudogene status. The CDR3 is 15 residues long. In nucleotides, the CDR3 is TGCACCAGCAGCCAACGGCGGGGTCGCGGGGAGACCCAGTACTTC. This codes for CTSSQRRGRGETQYF.

The chain is built from TRBV19 and TRBJ1-1, with D unresolved. CDR3 size: 18 residues. Germline V gene lookup returns CDR1 LNHDA and CDR2 SQIVND (reference sequence). Trimming shortened V by 5 bases and J by 0 bases, and 22 bases separated the two germline ends. The CDR3 DNA reads as TGTGCCAGTAGTGAGGGTTGGTCTGGTGGATTCATGAACACTGAAGCTTTCTTT. Amino acid sequence: CASSEGWSGGFMNTEAFF.

V gene TRBV4-1 combines with J gene TRBJ2-1, with 10 nucleotides matching TRBD2. Losses at the gene ends were 4 bases for V and 4 bases for J; bases not matched to a gene: 7. The CDR3 contains 16 residues. CDR1 and CDR2 from the germline V gene are MGHRA and YSYEKL. The CDR3: CASSPLGTSVYNEQFF. CDR3 nucleotides: TGCGCCAGCAGCCCTTTAGGGACTAGCGTATACAATGAGCAGTTCTTC.

V gene TRBV21-1 combines with J gene TRBJ2-3; the table names TRBD1, a call not compared with the DNA. TRBV21-1 is described as a pseudogene. The CDR3 runs to 15 residues. CDR3 amino acids: CASSIQAASTDTQYF. CDR3 DNA: TGTGCCAGCAGCATTCAGGCAGCTAGCACAGATACGCAGTATTTT.

The J gene is TRBJ2-7, the V gene TRBV10-3; 7 nucleotides agree with TRBD1. Germline CDR1 is ENHRY and CDR2 is SYGVKD. This CDR3 contains 14 residues. The V segment lost 7 bases and the J segment 6 bases; nucleotides outside the gene matches: 12. The CDR3 nucleotides are TGTGCCATCACCACAGGACAGGTTTTCGCCGAGCAGTACTTC. Protein: CAITTGQVFAEQYF.

A single count supports this clone. The genes are TRBV10-1 and TRBJ1-5, with D possibly matching TRBD1 (6 bases). In germline, CDR1 is WNHNN, CDR2 SYGVQD (reference sequence). CDR3 length: 15 amino acids. With 2 bases removed from V and 4 bases from J, the gap between germline ends came to 12 bases. The CDR3 coding sequence is TGCGCCAGCAGTGAGGGCAGGGGAAGGAATCAGCCCCAGCATTTT. Its protein is CASSEGRGRNQPQHF.

Comment on this clone: It is likely a read error, because the conserved phenylalanine at the end of the CDR3 is missing. Because the CDR3's place on the DNA is in doubt, the DNA is left out and the CDR3 is given as listed by TCRdb. The chain combines TRBV5-8 with TRBJ1-1; the table's D gene call, TRBD1, was not cross checked with the DNA. 12 amino acids form the CDR3, both terminal residues included. The V gene's germline CDR1 is SGHTS and CDR2 YDEGEE. The chain's CDR3 is CASSYDRVLLQC.

V usage is TRBV6-4 and J usage is TRBJ2-1, with 11 nucleotides matching TRBD2. CDR3 size: 15 residues. The junction had 6 bases not matched to a gene; V was cut back by 5 bases and J by 6 bases. From germline, CDR1 is MRHNA and CDR2 SNTAGT. The CDR3 nucleotides are TGTGCCAGCAGTAAAACCGGGACTAGCGGCAATGAGCAGTTCTTC. This gives the protein CASSKTGTSGNEQFF.

J is TRBJ1-1 and V is TRBV5-6; perhaps TRBD1 as D (6 bases). CDR3 length: 14 amino acids. Germline V lookup: CDR1 SGHDT, CDR2 YYEEEE. Trimming removed 0 bases from V and 5 bases from J, with 11 bases in between. The CDR3 coding sequence is TGTGCCAGCAGCTTGGGGGGGCTGAGAACTGAAGCTTTCTTT. Amino acids: CASSLGGLRTEAFF.

This clone was picked up one time. The chain combines TRBV6-1 with TRBJ2-3, with 11 bases that match TRBD2. From germline, CDR1 is MNHNS and CDR2 SASEGT. The CDR3 length is 15 residues. The trim removed 7 bases at V and 3 bases at J, leaving 6 bases unmatched. The DNA of the CDR3 is TGTGCCAGCATGGTGCTAGCGGGAGGAACAGATACGCAGTATTTT. This sequence encodes CASMVLAGGTDTQYF.

The chain combines TRBV28 with TRBJ2-7; TRBD2 aligns across 7 bases. J was trimmed by 4 bases and V by 1 base; bases with no gene match: 4. This CDR3 comprises 14 residues. Per germline, CDR1 MDHEN and CDR2 SYDVKM. This chain's CDR3 is CASSLSAGLYEQYF. Written as DNA, the CDR3 is TGTGCCAGCAGTTTATCAGCGGGGTTGTACGAGCAGTACTTC.

This chain uses TRBV6-5 with TRBJ2-3; TRBD2 aligns across 9 bases. The CDR3 has 15 amino acids. Unmatched junction bases numbered 5, after V lost 2 bases and J lost 5 bases. CDR1 is MNHEY, CDR2 SVGAGI, per germline. The CDR3 nucleotides read TGTGCCAGCAGTTACCGAGTTAGCGGGAGAGATACGCAGTATTTT. Amino acid sequence: CASSYRVSGRDTQYF.

V gene TRBV28 combines with J gene TRBJ1-5; D ambiguous. Germline-derived CDR1 and CDR2 are MDHEN and SYDVKM. CDR3 length: 15 amino acids. The V and J ends lost 10 bases and 3 bases respectively, with 19 bases between them. This CDR3 reads CATEWAPNPNQPQHF. CDR3 nucleotides: TGTGCCACCGAATGGGCACCCAACCCCAATCAGCCCCAGCATTTT.

The J gene is TRBJ2-5, the V gene TRBV11-2, with TRBD1 identical over 9 bases. The germline gives CDR1 SGHAT, CDR2 FQNNGV. CDR3 size: 15 residues. The V and J ends lost 1 base and 5 bases, in that order; junction bases with no gene match: 5. In DNA form, the CDR3 reads TGTGCCAGCAGCTTAGCGACAGGGGGTGTCGAGACCCAGTACTTC. The encoded protein is CASSLATGGVETQYF.

The chain links TRBV11-2 to TRBJ2-7, with a weak D call TRBD2 (6 bases). This CDR3 has 13 amino acids. CDR1 and CDR2 from the germline V gene are SGHAT and FQNNGV. Trimming pared 3 bases from V and 6 bases from J, leaving 12 bases between. The CDR3: CASSLLLAGEQYF. CDR3 coding DNA: TGTGCCAGCAGCTTGCTACTAGCTGGCGAGCAGTACTTC. The whole variable domain, remainder taken from reference TRBV11-2 and TRBJ2-7, is EAGVAQSPRYKIIEKRQSVAFWCNPISGHATLYWYQQILGQGPKLLIQFQNNGVVDDSQLPKDRFSAERLKGVDSTLKIQPAKLEDSAVYLCASSLLLAGEQYFGPGTRLTVT.

The chain employs TRBV28 and TRBJ1-2; 7 nucleotides agree with TRBD1. Germline values: CDR1 MDHEN, CDR2 SYDVKM. V dropped 9 bases and J dropped 5; count of bases not matched to a gene: 9. The CDR3 runs 13 residues. CDR3 in DNA: TGTGCCAGTACCCCAGGGGGAAGGTATGGCTACACCTTC. Protein sequence: CASTPGGRYGYTF.

The chain combines TRBV19 with TRBJ1-1; D may be TRBD1 (5 bases). Germline lookup yields CDR1 LNHDA and CDR2 SQIVND (reference sequence). The CDR3 runs to 16 residues. The V gene lost 5 bases and the J gene lost 4 bases, with 20 bases spanning the gap. This CDR3 reads CASSPTSRGFATEAFF. The CDR3 coding sequence is TGTGCCAGTAGTCCCACATCTAGGGGCTTCGCCACTGAAGCTTTCTTT.

This rearrangement joins TRBV18 to TRBJ1-6; 8 bases align to TRBD1. The CDR3 extends over 18 amino acids. The V gene end was trimmed by 6 bases and the J gene end by 10 bases; junction bases not matched to a gene: 20. Germline V CDR1 and CDR2: KGHSH, LQKENI. CDR3 protein: CASSSLGGTGLLGSPLHF. CDR3 in DNA: TGTGCCAGCTCGAGTCTAGGTGGGACAGGCCTTTTGGGCTCACCCCTCCACTTT. Complete variable domain (other parts from reference TRBV18 and TRBJ1-6): NAGVMQNPRHLVRRRGQEARLRCSPMKGHSHVYWYRQLPEEGLKFMVYLQKENIIDESGMPKERFSAEFPKEGPSILRIQQVVRGDSAAYFCASSSLGGTGLLGSPLHFGNGTRLTVT.

V gene TRBV5-6 combines with J gene TRBJ2-1, with TRBD1 matching 9 bases. Germline-derived CDR1 and CDR2 are SGHDT and YYEEEE. Trimming at V came to 3 bases and at J to 7 bases, leaving 2 bases not matched to a gene. The CDR3 length is 13 residues. The CDR3: CASSSTGGNEQFF. The DNA for the CDR3 is TGTGCCAGCAGCTCGACAGGGGGGAATGAGCAGTTCTTC. The full variable domain, with the rest looked up from reference TRBV5-6 and TRBJ2-1, is DAGVTQSPTHLIKTRGQQVTLRCSPKSGHDTVSWYQQALGQGPQFIFQYYEEEERQRGNFPDRFSGHQFPNYSSELNVNALLLGDSALYLCASSSTGGNEQFFGPGTRLTVL.